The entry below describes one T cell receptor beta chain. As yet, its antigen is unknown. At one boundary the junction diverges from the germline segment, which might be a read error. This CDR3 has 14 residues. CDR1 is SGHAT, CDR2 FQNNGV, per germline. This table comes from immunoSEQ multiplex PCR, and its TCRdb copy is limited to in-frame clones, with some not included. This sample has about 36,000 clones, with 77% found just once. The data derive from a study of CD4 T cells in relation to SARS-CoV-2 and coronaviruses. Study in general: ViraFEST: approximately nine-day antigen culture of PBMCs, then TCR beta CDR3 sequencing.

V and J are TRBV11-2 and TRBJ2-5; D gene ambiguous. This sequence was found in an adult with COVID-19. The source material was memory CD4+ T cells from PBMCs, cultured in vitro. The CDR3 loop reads CASSLDTRQGTQYF. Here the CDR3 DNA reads TGTGCCAGCAGCTTAGATACCCGGCAAGGGACCCAGTACTTC.